This T cell receptor (beta chain) was identified in a study of siplizumab effects on memory and regulatory T cells. Germline loops: CDR1 GTSNPN, CDR2 SVGIG (reference sequence). The CDR3 has 14 residues. Trimming at V came to 0 bases and at J to 7 bases, leaving 8 bases not matched to a gene. General study findings and limits: Unstimulated naive T cells seemed to show more diversity than memory cells did, and they also seemed to be among the major contributors to the alloresponse. Naive versus memory phenotype went unassigned for roughly 80-96% of proliferating CD4+ or CD8+ clones. Suppressive capability of dividing Tregs from siplizumab cultures went unverified.

Profiling relied on immunoSEQ multiplex PCR, and the TCRdb table lists in-frame clones only, not all of them. The sample lists approximately 110,000 clones, roughly 94% occurring once. With regard to this clone: The target antigen is unknown.

The receptor was isolated from a human donor in good health. The V and J genes are TRBV30 and TRBJ1-2; 7 bases align to TRBD1. What was sequenced was Tregs sorted from blood. CDR3 nucleotide sequence: TGTGCCTGGAGTGTGTCGGCAAGGGGGCTTGGCTACACCTTC. Protein: CAWSVSARGLGYTF.